This T cell receptor (beta chain) was captured in a study of T cell responses to AZD1222 COVID-19 vaccine. About the study: Pooled samples include second doses given at about 4 or 12 weeks. General study points: Baseline serology detected seropositivity in only a handful of AZD1222 recipients. The reported proportion of spike-specific TCRs targeting unmutated variant regions was nearly half. Clonal diversity was possibly underestimated, and white British individuals and females predominated among donors.

Only in-frame clones appear in the TCRdb table, and some are missing; sequencing was by immunoSEQ multiplex PCR. This table has 150,000 to 200,000 clones, under 95% appearing once. The CDR3 runs 13 residues. The germline V gene has CDR1 LNHDA and CDR2 SQIVND (reference sequence). V lost 3 bases and J 3 bases, leaving 7 bases between the germline ends. Concerning this clone itself: Its antigen remains unidentified.

This material consisted of peripheral blood, taken on day 0 of AZD1222 vaccination. V usage is TRBV19 and J usage is TRBJ2-3; D remains unclear. This clonotype was sampled from an adult in good health. The DNA of the CDR3 is TGTGCCAGTAGTATGGGGTCAACAGATACGCAGTATTTT. Its protein product is CASSMGSTDTQYF.